The TCR beta chain described here comes from a study of response to subunit inactivated influenza vaccine. MiXCR was run by TCRdb on the RT-PCR reads, yielding one entry per CDR3 protein. The sample records 650,000 to 850,000 distinct CDR3 sequences, about 15% being singletons. CDR1 is SEHNR, CDR2 FQNEAQ, per germline (reference sequence). The CDR3 sequence is 14 residues long. J lost 5 bases, V lost 4 bases, and 6 bases had no gene match. Sequences were derived from PBMCs from blood, sampled approximately 15 days before vaccination. The chain joins TRBV7-9 to TRBJ2-5; 8 nucleotides line up with TRBD2. The receptor was derived from a man aged 50 to 59 who received an inactivated influenza vaccine. For the CDR3, the DNA is TGTGCCAGCAGCTCGTTTAGCGGGGAGGAGACCCAGTACTTC. Translation: CASSSFSGEETQYF.